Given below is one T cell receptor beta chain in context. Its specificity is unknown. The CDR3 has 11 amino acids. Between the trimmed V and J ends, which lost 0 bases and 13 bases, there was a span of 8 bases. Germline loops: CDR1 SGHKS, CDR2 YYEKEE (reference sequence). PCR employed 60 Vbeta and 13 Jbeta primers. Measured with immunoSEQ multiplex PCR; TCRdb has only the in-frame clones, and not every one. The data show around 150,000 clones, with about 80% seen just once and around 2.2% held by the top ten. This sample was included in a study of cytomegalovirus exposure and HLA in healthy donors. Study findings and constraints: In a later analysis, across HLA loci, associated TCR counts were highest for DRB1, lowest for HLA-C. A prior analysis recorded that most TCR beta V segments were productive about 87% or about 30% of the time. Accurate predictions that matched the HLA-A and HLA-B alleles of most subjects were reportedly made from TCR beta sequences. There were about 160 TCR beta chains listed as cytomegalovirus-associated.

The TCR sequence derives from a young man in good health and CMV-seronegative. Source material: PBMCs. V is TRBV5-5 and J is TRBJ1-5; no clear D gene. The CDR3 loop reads CASSLGGAQHF. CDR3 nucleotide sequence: TGTGCCAGCAGCTTGGGGGGAGCGCAGCATTTT.